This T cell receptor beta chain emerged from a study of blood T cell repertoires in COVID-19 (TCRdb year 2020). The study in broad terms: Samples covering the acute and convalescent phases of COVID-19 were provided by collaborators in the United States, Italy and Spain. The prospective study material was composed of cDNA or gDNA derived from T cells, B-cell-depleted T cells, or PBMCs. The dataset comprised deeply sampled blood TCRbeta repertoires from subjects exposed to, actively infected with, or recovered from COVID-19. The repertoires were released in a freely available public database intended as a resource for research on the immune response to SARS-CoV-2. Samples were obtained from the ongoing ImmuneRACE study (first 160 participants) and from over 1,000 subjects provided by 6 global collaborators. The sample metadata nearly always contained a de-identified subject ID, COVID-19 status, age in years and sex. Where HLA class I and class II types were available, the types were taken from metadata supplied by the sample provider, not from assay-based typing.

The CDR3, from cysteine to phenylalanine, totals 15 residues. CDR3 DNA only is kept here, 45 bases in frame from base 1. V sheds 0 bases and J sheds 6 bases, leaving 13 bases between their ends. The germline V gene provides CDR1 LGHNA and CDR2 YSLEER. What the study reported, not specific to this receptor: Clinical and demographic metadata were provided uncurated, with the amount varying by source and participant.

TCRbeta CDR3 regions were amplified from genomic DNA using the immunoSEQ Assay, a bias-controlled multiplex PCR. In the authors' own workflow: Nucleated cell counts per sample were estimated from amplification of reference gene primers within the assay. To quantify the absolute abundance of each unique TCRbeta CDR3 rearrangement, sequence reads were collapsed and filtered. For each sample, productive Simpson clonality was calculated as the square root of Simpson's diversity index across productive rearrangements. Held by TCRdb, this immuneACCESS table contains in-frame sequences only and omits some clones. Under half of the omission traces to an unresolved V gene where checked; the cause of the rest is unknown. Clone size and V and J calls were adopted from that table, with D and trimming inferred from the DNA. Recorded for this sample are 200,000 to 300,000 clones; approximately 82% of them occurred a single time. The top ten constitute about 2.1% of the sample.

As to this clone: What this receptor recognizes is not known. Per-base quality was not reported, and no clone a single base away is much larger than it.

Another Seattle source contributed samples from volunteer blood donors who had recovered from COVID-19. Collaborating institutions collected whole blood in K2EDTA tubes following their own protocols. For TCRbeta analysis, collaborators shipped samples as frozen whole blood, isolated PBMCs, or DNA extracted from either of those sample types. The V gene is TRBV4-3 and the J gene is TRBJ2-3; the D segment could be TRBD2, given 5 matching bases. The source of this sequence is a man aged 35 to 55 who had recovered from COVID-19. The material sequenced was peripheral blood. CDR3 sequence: CASSQDEAGSDTQYF. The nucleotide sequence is TGCGCCAGCAGCCAAGATGAGGCGGGCTCCGATACGCAGTATTTT.